This record concerns one T cell receptor (beta chain) sequence. Its antigen is not known. Assay used: immunoSEQ multiplex PCR; TCRdb lists only in-frame clones, some missing. The sample lists tens of thousands of clones, approximately 94% occurring once. These data originate in a study of OX40 agonist ivuxolimab in advanced cancers. Overall study findings and caveats: Circulating CD4+ and CD8+ T cells showed clonal expansion by week 6 at 0.1 to 3.0 mg/kg.

The CDR3 consists of 15 residues. Germline CDR1 and CDR2: LNHDA and SQIVND (reference sequence). V was shortened by 5 bases and J by 0 bases, with 11 bases between the two germline ends. The sequenced sample was CD4+ or CD8+ T cells sorted from blood, obtained in a trial of the OX40 agonist ivuxolimab. The chain has TRBV19 and TRBJ1-5; the D is unclear. The TCR comes from an adult with an advanced solid tumor such as melanoma, head and neck, liver or kidney cancer. The CDR3 nucleotides read TGTGCCAGTAGTGAACTACAACCTAGCAATCAGCCCCAGCATTTT. Its protein product is CASSELQPSNQPQHF.